This entry concerns a single T cell receptor (beta chain). The CDR3 spans 10 residues. Germline V CDR1 and CDR2: SQVTM, ANQGSEA. V lost 7 bases to trimming and J lost 1 base, with 4 bases between them. This entry comes from a study of T cell changes during pregnancy in multiple sclerosis. The data were produced by immunoSEQ multiplex PCR, yet TCRdb's version contains in-frame clones alone and is incomplete. Of fewer than 110,000 clones in the sample, about 91% were seen once. This specimen consisted of peripheral blood, obtained in the second trimester of pregnancy. The V gene is TRBV29-1, the J gene TRBJ1-1, with D unclear. The receptor was derived from a female donor with multiple sclerosis, enrolled in a pregnancy study. In DNA form, the CDR3 reads TGCAGCGCCAAGAACACTGAAGCTTTCTTT. Its translation: CSAKNTEAFF. Drawing the rest from reference TRBV29-1 and TRBJ1-1, the complete variable domain is SAVISQKPSRDICQRGTSLTIQCQVDSQVTMMFWYRQQPGQSLTLIATANQGSEATYESGFVIDKFPISRPNLTFSTLTVSNMSPEDSSIYLCSAKNTEAFFGQGTRLTVV.